This T cell receptor (beta chain) was sequenced during a study of blood T cell repertoires in COVID-19. Study at large: Acute-phase and convalescent COVID-19 samples originated in the United States, Italy and Spain. Sources were T cells, B-cell-depleted T cells, or PBMCs; the material itself was cDNA or gDNA.

Germline V gene data show CDR1 as MGHRA and CDR2 as YSYEKL. V shed 0 bases and J shed 0 bases, with 4 bases lying between them. CDR3 size: 14 residues. This clone was picked up a small number of times. Sequencing was performed with immunoSEQ multiplex PCR; in TCRdb, only in-frame clones are kept and a portion is missing. The sample has roughly 290,000 clones; around 85% are singletons. The sequenced sample was peripheral blood. The genes are TRBV4-1 and TRBJ2-3; D not certain. The receptor's source is a human donor with COVID-19, enrolled during active disease. The donor label of this sample is uncertain. As DNA, the CDR3 is TGCGCCAGCAGCCAAGACAAAAGCACAGATACGCAGTATTTT. The encoded protein is CASSQDKSTDTQYF.